These T cell receptor beta chains were read from a single sample in a study of tumor and adjacent non-tumor tissue in lung cancer. Each CDR3 protein gets one entry after TCRdb re-called the multiplex PCR reads with MiXCR. The sample holds about 67,000 distinct CDR3 sequences; roughly three quarters are singletons and the top ten take 40% to 50%. The sequencing input was distant non-tumor lung tissue. These receptors came from a man aged 55-75 years with non-small cell lung cancer. Each CDR3 is given with its conserved first and last residue. D genes are given only for firm matches. A clone size is listed for some rows: how often the clone was seen (once, few, many), or a class if it is expanded.

V	J	D	size	DNA	CDR3
TRBV29-1	TRBJ1-1	-	-	TGCAGAGTCCTCAGACAGACCAACACTGAAGCTTTCTTT	CRVLRQTNTEAFF
TRBV6-6	TRBJ2-1	TRBD2	once	TGTGCCAGCATTTACGGACTAGCAGGAGGGGCTGAGCAGTTCTTC	CASIYGLAGGAEQFF
TRBV12-3/TRBV12-4	TRBJ2-1	TRBD2	few	TGTGCCAGCAGTTGGTCTAGCGGGAGGGCCGATGGGCAGTTCTTC	CASSWSSGRADGQFF
TRBV29-1	TRBJ2-1	TRBD2	once	TGCAGCGTAACCAGGACTAGCGGGAGCTATGAGCAGTTCTTC	CSVTRTSGSYEQFF
TRBV6-5	TRBJ2-5	-	-	TGTGCCAGCTTGCCCCGACTAGGGAGAGTCGGGGAGACCCAGTACTTC	CASLPRLGRVGETQYF
TRBV11-1	TRBJ1-6	-	-	TGTGCCAGCAGTCCGGGGGATCACAATTCACCCCTCCACTTT	CASSPGDHNSPLHF
TRBV6-2/TRBV6-3	TRBJ2-7	-	-	TGTGCCAGCACCCTCGACTCGTACGAGCAATACTTC	CASTLDSYEQYF
TRBV29-1	TRBJ2-3	-	-	TGCAGCGTCGCTACAACCGGGACGGGGGTCGCAGGTACGCAGTATTTT	CSVATTGTGVAGTQYF
TRBV5-4	TRBJ1-4	TRBD1	once	TGTGCCAGCAGCCAAAACAGGGGGCTTAATGAAAAACTGTTTTTT	CASSQNRGLNEKLFF
TRBV28	TRBJ2-7	-	once	TGTGCTAGCAATACTGGACATATTAGACGGGGCTCCTACGAGCAGTACTTC	CASNTGHIRRGSYEQYF
TRBV14	TRBJ2-5	TRBD2	-	TGTGCCAGCTGCCGCTGGACTAGCGTGAGGCAAGAGACTCAGTACTTC	CASCRWTSVRQETQYF
TRBV4-1	TRBJ1-1	-	-	TGCTCCAGCAGCCAAGATCCCGGGGAAATGGCTTTCTTT	CSSSQDPGEMAFF
TRBV4-1	TRBJ1-1	TRBD1	-	TGCGCCAGCAGCCAAGCCCCGGGGACAGTTATAGTGAACATTGAAGCTTTCTTT	CASSQAPGTVIVNIEAFF
TRBV28	TRBJ2-3	-	-	TGTGCCAGCACCTTGGAGCGTCGAGGAGATACGCAGTATTTT	CASTLERRGDTQYF
TRBV11-3	TRBJ2-1	TRBD2	medium-sized	TGTGCCAGCAGCTCAGCGGGGACCTCGTTAAACAATGAGCAGTTCTTC	CASSSAGTSLNNEQFF
TRBV4-2	TRBJ2-7	-	-	TGTGCCTACAGCCCCCGAGGCACCGGGGCCTACGAGCAGTACTTC	CAYSPRGTGAYEQYF